This TCR beta chain was recovered during a study of blood T cell repertoires in COVID-19 (dated by TCRdb to between 2020 and 2021). For context, the study as a whole: Samples from collaborators originated in the United States, Italy and Spain and spanned both the acute and convalescent phases of COVID-19. The material from the prospective study consisted of cDNA or gDNA derived from T cells, B-cell-depleted T cells, or PBMCs. Subjects who had been exposed to COVID-19, were actively infected with it, or had recovered from it provided the deeply sampled blood TCRbeta repertoires that made up the dataset. The repertoires were released in a freely available public database intended as a resource for research on the immune response to SARS-CoV-2. Samples came from the ongoing ImmuneRACE study (first 160 participants) plus 1,254 subjects from 6 global collaborators. A de-identified subject ID, COVID-19 status, age in years and sex were almost always included in the sample metadata. Where available, HLA class I and class II types were obtained from metadata supplied by the sample provider rather than from assay-based typing. Study-wide findings and limitations: The amount of clinical and demographic metadata varied by source and participant and was provided uncurated.

Note on this clone: Its binding antigen is unknown. The input lacks base qualities; no much larger clone sits a single base away.

V ends up 2 bases short and J 5 bases short, with an unmatched junction base count of 6. From the cysteine through the phenylalanine, the CDR3 covers 15 amino acids. The entry retains the CDR3 DNA only, 45 bases that are in frame from base 1. CDR1 and CDR2 (MDHEN, SYDVKM) derive from the germline V gene. TCRbeta CDR3 regions were amplified from genomic DNA by means of the immunoSEQ Assay, a bias-controlled multiplex PCR. As for the authors' bioinformatics: Nucleated cell counts per sample were estimated from amplification of reference gene primers within the assay. To quantify the absolute abundance of each unique TCRbeta CDR3 rearrangement, sequence reads were collapsed and filtered. Productive Simpson clonality was computed per sample as the square root of Simpson's diversity index over productive rearrangements. In TCRdb, the immuneACCESS table is reduced to in-frame sequences with V and J assigned. These tables do not hold every clone; where another copy was compared, an unresolved V gene accounts for under half, and the others remain unexplained. V and J calls and clone size are those listed in that table; D and trimming were worked out from the DNA. Recorded for this sample are around 320,000 clones; 90% of them occurred a single time. The ten largest make up roughly 4.3% of the sample.

Participants in the prospective study were aged about 18 to 95 years, lived in 20 to 25 United States geographic areas, and enrolled through a virtual design. In the prospective study, participants were assigned to cohorts based on the clinical history participants reported in a screening survey and a study questionnaire. Mobile phlebotomists in the prospective study collected whole blood, serum and a nasopharyngeal or oropharyngeal swab from every participant. Prospective study participants could optionally give additional blood draws and questionnaires over an approximately two-month period. Prospective study blood samples were shipped either frozen or at room temperature before DNA extraction.

Recombination connected TRBV28 to TRBJ2-1; 7 junctional bases match TRBD2. What was sequenced was PBMCs or T cells enriched from blood (not recorded which). The source of this sequence is a woman under 30 with acute COVID-19. The bases read TGTGCCAGCAGTTTAGCGGGAGTAGGGGACAATGAGCAGTTCTTC. Its translation is CASSLAGVGDNEQFF.